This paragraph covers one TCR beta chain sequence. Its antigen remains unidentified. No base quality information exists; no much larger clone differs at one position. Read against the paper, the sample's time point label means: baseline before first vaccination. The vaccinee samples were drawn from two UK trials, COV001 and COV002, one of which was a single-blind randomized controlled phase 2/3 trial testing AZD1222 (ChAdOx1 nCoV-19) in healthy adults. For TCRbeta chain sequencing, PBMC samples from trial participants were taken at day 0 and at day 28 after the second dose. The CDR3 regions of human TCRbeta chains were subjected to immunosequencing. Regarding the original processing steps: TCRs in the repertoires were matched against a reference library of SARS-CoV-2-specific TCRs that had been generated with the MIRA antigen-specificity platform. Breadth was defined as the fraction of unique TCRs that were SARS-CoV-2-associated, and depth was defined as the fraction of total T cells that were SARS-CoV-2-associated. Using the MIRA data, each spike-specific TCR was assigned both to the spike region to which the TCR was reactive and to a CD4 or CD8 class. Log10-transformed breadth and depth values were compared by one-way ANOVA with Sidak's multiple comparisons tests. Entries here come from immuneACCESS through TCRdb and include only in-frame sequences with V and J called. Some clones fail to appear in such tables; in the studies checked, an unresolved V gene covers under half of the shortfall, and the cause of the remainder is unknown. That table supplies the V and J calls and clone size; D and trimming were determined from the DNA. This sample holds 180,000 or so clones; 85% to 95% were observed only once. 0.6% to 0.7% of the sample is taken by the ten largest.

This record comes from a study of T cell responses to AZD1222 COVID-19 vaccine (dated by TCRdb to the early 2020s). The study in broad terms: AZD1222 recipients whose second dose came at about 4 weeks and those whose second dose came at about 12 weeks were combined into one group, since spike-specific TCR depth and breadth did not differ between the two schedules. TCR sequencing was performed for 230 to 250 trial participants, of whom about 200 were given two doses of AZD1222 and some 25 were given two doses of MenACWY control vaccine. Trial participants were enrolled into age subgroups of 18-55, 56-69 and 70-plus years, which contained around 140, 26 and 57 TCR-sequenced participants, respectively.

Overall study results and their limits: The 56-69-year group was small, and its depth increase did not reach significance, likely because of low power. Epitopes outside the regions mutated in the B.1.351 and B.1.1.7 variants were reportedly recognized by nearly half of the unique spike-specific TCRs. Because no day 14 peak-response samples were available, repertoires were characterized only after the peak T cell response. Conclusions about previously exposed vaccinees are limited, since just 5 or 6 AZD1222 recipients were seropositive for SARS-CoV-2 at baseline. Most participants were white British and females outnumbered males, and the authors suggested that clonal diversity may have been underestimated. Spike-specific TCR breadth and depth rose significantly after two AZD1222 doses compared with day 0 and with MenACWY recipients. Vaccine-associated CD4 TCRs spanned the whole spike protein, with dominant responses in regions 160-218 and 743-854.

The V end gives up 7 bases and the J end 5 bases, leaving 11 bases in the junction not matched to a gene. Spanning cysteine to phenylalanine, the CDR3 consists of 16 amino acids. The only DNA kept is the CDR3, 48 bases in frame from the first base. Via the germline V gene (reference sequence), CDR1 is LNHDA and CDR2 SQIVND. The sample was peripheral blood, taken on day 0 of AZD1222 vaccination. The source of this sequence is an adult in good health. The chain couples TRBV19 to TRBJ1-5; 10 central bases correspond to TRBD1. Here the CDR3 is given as CASTARTGGKDQPQHF. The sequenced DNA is TGTGCCAGTACCGCACGGACAGGGGGAAAGGATCAGCCCCAGCATTTT.